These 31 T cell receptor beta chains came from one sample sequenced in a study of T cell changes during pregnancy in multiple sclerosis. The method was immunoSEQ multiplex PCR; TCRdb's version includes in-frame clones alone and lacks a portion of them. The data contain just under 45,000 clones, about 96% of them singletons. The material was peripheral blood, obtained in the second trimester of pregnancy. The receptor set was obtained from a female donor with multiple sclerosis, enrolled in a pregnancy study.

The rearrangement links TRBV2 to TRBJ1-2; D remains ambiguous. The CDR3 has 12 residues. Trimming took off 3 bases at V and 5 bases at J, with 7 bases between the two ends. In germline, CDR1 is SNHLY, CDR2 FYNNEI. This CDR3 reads CASSEETYGYTF. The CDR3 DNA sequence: TGTGCCAGCAGTGAGGAGACTTATGGCTACACCTTC.

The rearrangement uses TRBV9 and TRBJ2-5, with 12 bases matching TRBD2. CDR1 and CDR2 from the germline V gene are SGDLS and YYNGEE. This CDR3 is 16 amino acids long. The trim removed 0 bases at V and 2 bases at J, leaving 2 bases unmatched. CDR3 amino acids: CASSVAGTSGQETQYF. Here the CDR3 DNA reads TGTGCCAGCAGCGTAGCCGGGACTAGCGGGCAAGAGACCCAGTACTTC.

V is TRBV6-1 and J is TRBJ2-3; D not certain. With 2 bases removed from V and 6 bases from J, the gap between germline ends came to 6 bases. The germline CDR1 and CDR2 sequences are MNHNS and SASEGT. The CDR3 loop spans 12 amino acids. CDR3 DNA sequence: TGTGCCAGCAGTGAAAGCAGGGATACGCAGTATTTT. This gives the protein CASSESRDTQYF.

CDR3 loop: CASSGSGLGEQFF. The DNA for the CDR3 is TGTGCCAGCAGCGGCAGCGGACTGGGTGAGCAGTTCTTC. This chain connects TRBV7-3 to TRBJ2-1, with D possibly matching TRBD2 (5 bases). CDR3 length equals 13 residues. The germline V gene has CDR1 SGHTA and CDR2 FQGTGA. V was shortened by 5 bases and J by 9 bases, with 14 bases between the two germline ends.

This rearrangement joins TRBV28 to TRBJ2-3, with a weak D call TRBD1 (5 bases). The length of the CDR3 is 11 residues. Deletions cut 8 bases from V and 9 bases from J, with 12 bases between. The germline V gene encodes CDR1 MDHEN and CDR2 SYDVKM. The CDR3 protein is CASGALATQYF. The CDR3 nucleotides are TGTGCCAGCGGGGCCTTGGCGACGCAGTATTTT.

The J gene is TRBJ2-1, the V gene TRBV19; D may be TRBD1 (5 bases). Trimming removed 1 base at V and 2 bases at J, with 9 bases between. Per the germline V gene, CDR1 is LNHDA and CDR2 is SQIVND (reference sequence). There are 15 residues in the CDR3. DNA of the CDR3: TGTGCCAGTAGTATAGGGGGCTTCACCTACAATGAGCAGTTCTTC. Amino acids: CASSIGGFTYNEQFF.

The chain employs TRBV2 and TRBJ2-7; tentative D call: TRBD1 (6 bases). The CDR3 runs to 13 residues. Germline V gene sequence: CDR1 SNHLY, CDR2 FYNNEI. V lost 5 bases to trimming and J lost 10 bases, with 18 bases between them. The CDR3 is CASSSDSVTEQYF. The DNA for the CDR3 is TGTGCCAGCAGTTCGGACAGTGTGACGGAACAGTACTTC.

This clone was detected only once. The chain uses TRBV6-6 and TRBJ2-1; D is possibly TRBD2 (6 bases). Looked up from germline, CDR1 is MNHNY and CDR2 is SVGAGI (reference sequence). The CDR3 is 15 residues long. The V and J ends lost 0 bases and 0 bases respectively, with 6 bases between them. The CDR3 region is CASSYSGGSYNEQFF. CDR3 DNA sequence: TGTGCCAGCAGTTACTCGGGGGGCTCCTACAATGAGCAGTTCTTC.

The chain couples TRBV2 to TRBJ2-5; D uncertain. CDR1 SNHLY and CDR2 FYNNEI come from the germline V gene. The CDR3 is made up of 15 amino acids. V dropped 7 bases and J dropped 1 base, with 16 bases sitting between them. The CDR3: CASKTDRLIQETQYF. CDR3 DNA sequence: TGTGCCAGCAAAACAGACCGATTAATCCAAGAGACCCAGTACTTC.

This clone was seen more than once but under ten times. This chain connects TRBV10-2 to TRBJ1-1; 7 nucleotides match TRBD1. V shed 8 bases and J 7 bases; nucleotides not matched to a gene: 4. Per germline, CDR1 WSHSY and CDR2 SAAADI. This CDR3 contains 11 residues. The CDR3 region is CASVRDSEAFF. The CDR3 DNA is TGCGCCAGCGTCAGGGACAGTGAAGCTTTCTTT.

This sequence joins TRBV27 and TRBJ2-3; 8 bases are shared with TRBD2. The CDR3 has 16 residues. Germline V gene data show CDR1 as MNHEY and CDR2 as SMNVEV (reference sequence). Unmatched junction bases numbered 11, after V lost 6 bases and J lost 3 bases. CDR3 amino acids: CASSYRLAWSTDTQYF. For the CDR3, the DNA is TGTGCCAGCAGCTACCGACTAGCGTGGTCGACAGATACGCAGTATTTT.

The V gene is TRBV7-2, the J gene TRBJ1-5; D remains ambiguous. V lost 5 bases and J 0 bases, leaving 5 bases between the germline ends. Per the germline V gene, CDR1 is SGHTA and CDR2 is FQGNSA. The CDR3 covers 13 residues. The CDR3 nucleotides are TGTGCCAGCAGCCAGTATAGCAATCAGCCCCAGCATTTT. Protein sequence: CASSQYSNQPQHF.

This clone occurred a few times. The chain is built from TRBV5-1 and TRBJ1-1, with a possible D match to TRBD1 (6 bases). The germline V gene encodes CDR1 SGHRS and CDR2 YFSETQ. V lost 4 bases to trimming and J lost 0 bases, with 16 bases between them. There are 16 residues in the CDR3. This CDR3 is CASSLQTTGMNTEAFF. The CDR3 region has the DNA TGCGCCAGCAGCCTCCAGACAACAGGGATGAACACTGAAGCTTTCTTT.

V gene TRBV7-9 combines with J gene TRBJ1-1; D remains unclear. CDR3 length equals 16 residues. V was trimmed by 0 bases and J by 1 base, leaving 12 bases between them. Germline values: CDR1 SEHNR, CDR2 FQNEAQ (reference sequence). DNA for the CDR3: TGTGCCAGCAGCTTAGCTTTTCGGGGTGGGAACACTGAAGCTTTCTTT. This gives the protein CASSLAFRGGNTEAFF.

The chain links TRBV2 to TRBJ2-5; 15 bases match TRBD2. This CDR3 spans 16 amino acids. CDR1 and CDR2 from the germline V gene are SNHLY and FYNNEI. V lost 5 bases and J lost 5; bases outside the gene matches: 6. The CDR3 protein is CASSRGLAGGLETQYF. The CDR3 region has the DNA TGTGCCAGCAGTCGGGGACTAGCGGGAGGTCTGGAGACCCAGTACTTC.

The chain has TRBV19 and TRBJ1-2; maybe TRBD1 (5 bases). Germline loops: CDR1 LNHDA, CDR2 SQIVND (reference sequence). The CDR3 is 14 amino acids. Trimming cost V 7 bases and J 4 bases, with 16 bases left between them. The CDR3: CASTPGLTVYGYTF. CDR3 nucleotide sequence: TGTGCCAGTACCCCGGGACTTACTGTCTATGGCTACACCTTC.

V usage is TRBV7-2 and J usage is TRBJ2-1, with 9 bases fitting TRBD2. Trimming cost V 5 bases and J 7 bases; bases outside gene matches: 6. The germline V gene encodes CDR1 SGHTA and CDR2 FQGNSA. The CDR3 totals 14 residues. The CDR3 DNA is TGTGCCAGCAGCCCACGGCTAGCGGGGAATGAGCAGTTCTTC. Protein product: CASSPRLAGNEQFF. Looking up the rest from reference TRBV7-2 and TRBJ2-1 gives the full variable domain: GAGVSQSPSNKVTEKGKDVELRCDPISGHTALYWYRQSLGQGLEFLIYFQGNSAPDKSGLPSDRFSAERTGGSVSTLTIQRTQQEDSAVYLCASSPRLAGNEQFFGPGTRLTVL.

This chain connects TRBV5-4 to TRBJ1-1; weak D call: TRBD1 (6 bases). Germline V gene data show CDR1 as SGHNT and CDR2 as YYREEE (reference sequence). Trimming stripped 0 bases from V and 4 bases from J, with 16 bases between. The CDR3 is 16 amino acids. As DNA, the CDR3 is TGTGCCAGCAGCTTGGGAGGGGGGGGTCGGGGCACTGAAGCTTTCTTT. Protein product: CASSLGGGGRGTEAFF.

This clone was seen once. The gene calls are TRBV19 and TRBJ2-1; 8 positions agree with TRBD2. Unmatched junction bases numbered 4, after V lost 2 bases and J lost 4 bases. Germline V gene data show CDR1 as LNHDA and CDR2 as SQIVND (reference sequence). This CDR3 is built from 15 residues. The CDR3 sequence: CASSIQAGEYNEQFF. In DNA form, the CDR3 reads TGTGCCAGTAGTATACAAGCGGGAGAGTACAATGAGCAGTTCTTC.

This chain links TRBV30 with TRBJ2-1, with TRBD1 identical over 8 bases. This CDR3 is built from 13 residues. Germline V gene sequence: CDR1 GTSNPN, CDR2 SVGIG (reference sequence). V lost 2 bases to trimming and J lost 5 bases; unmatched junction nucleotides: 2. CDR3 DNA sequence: TGTGCCTGGAGTATGGACAGGGACAATGAGCAGTTCTTC. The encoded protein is CAWSMDRDNEQFF.

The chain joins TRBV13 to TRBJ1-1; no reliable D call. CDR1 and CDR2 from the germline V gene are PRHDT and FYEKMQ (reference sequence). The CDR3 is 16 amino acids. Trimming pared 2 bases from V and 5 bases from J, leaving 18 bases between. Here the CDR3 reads CASSLLFEPLRTEAFF. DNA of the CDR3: TGTGCCAGCAGCTTACTGTTCGAGCCCTTGCGAACTGAAGCTTTCTTT.

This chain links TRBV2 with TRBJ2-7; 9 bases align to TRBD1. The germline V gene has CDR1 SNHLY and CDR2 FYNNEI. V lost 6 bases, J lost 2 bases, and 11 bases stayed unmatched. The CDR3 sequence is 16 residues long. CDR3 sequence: CASRTGTGTRTYEQYF. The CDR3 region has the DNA TGTGCCAGCAGGACAGGGACAGGGACTCGTACCTACGAGCAGTACTTC.

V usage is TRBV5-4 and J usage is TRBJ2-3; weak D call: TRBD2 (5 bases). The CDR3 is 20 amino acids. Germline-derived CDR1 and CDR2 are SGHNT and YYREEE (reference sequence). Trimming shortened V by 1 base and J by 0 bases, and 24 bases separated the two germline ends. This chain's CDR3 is CASSLPGRSLAGVSTDTQYF. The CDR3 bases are TGTGCCAGCAGCTTGCCCGGGCGATCCCTTGCGGGCGTCAGCACAGATACGCAGTATTTT.

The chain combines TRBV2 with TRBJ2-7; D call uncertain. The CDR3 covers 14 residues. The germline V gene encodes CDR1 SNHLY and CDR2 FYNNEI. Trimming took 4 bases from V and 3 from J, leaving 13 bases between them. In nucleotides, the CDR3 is TGTGCCAGCAGTGTGTTAGGCGCGGACTACGAGCAGTACTTC. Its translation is CASSVLGADYEQYF.

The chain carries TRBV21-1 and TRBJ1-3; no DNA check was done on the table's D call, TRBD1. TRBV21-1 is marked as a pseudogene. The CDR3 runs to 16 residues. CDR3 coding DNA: TGTGCCAGCACCACGACAGGGGGCAGGGCTGGAAACACCATATATTTT. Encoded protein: CASTTTGGRAGNTIYF.

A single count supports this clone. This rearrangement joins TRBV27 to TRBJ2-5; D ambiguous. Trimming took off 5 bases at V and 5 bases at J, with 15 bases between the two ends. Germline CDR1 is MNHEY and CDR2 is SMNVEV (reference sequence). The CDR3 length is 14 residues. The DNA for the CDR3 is TGTGCCAGCAGTCCCTCGGTTTTGGTGGAGACCCAGTACTTC. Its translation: CASSPSVLVETQYF.

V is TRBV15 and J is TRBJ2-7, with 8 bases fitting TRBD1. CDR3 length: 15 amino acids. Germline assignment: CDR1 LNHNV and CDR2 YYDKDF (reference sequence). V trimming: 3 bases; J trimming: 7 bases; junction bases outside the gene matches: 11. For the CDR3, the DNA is TGTGCCACCAGCAGTGGGCGGCAGGGGGCCGGGGAGCAGTACTTC. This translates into CATSSGRQGAGEQYF.

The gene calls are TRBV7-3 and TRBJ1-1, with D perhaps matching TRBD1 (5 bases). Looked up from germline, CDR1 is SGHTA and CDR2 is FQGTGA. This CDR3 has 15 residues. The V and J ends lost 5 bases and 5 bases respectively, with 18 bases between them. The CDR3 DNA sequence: TGTGCCAGCAGCCTCTGGAGGGGAGTGTATACTGAAGCTTTCTTT. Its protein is CASSLWRGVYTEAFF.

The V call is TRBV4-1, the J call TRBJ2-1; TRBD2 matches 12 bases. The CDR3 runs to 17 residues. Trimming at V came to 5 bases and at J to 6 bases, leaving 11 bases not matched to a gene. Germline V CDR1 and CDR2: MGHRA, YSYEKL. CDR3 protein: CASSSTLGLAGTNEQFF. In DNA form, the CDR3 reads TGCGCCAGCAGCTCTACTCTAGGACTAGCGGGGACCAATGAGCAGTTCTTC.

CDR3 DNA: TGCAGCGGTGGAGGAACCTACGAGCAGTACTTC. Protein product: CSGGGTYEQYF. The chain combines TRBV29-1 with TRBJ2-7; D is possibly TRBD2 (5 bases). The CDR3 loop spans 11 amino acids. V was trimmed by 7 bases and J by 2 bases, leaving 9 bases between them. Germline V CDR1 and CDR2: SQVTM, ANQGSEA.

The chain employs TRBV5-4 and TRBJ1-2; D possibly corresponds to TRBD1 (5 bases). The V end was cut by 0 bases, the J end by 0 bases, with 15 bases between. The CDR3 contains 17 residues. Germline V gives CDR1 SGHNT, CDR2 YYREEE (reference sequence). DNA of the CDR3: TGTGCCAGCAGCTTGGCCGGGGGAAAGGGGCCTAACTATGGCTACACCTTC. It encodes CASSLAGGKGPNYGYTF. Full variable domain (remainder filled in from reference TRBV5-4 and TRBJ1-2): ETGVTQSPTHLIKTRGQQVTLRCSSQSGHNTVSWYQQALGQGPQFIFQYYREEENGRGNFPPRFSGLQFPNYSSELNVNALELDDSALYLCASSLAGGKGPNYGYTFGSGTRLTVV.